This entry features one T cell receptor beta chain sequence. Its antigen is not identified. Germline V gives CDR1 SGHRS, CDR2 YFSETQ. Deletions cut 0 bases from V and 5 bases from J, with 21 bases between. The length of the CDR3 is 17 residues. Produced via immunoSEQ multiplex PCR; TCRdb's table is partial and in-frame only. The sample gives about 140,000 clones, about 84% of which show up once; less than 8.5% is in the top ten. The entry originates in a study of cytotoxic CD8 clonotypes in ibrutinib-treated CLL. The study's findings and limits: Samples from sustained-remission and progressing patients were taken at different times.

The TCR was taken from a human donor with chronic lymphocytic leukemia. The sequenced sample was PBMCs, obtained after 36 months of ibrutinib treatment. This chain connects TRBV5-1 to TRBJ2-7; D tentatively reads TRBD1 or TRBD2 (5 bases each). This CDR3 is CASSLGARAGGANEQYF. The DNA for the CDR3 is TGCGCCAGCAGCTTGGGGGCGAGGGCAGGTGGGGCTAACGAGCAGTACTTC.